This TCR beta chain comes out of a study of cytomegalovirus exposure and HLA in healthy donors. Study-level findings and limits: In a later analysis, HLA-associated TCR beta chains were more clonally expanded than equally common others. Sequencing artifact likely explains a cluster of highly shared sequence variants.

Regarding this clone: Its antigen remains unidentified.

Use of 60 Vbeta and 13 Jbeta primers characterized the PCR. Sequenced by immunoSEQ multiplex PCR; TCRdb stores in-frame clones only, minus some. The sample consists of 200,000 to 250,000 clones, approximately 80% of them appearing once. What was sequenced was PBMCs. This TCR came from a male donor in good health and CMV-seronegative.

The CDR3 is CASSLVMGLETQYF. CDR3 nucleotide sequence: TGTGCCAGCAGCTTAGTTATGGGGCTAGAGACCCAGTACTTC. The chain links TRBV11-2 to TRBJ2-5, with a tentative D call TRBD1 (5 bases). Looked up from germline, CDR1 is SGHAT and CDR2 is FQNNGV. This CDR3 has 14 residues. With 1 base removed from V and 4 bases from J, the gap between germline ends came to 10 bases.